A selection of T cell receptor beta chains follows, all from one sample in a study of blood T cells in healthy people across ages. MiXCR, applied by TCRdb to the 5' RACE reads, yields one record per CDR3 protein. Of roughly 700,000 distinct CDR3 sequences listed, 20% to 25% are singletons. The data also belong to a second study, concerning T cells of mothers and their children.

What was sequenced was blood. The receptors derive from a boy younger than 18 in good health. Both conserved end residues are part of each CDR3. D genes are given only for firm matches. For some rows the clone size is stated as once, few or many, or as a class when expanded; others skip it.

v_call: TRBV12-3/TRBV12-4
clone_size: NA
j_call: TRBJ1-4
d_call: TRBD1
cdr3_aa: CASILEGVGGVEGGEKLFF
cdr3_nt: TGTGCCAGCATCCTCGAGGGAGTAGGGGGCGTCGAAGGAGGGGAAAAACTGTTTTTT

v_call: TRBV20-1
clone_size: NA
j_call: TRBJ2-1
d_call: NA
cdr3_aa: CSARDVGTSLEQFF
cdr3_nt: TGCAGTGCTAGAGATGTGGGGACCAGCCTCGAGCAGTTCTTC

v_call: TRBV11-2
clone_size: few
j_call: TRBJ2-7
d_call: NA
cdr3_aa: CASSLGDLNYEQYF
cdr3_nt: TGTGCCAGCAGCTTAGGGGACTTGAACTACGAGCAGTACTTC

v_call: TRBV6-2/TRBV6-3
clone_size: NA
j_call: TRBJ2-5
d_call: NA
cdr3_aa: CASSSKMGRGTQYF
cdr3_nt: TGTGCCAGCAGTTCGAAGATGGGACGGGGGACCCAGTACTTC

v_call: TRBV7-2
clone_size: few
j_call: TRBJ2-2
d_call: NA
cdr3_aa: CAVGPPNTGELFF
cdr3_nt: TGTGCCGTGGGACCGCCTAACACCGGGGAGCTGTTTTTT

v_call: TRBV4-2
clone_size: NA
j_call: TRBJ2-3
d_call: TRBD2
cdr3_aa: CASSQDPSGDTDTQYF
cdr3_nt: TGTGCCAGCAGCCAAGATCCCAGCGGGGACACAGATACGCAGTATTTT

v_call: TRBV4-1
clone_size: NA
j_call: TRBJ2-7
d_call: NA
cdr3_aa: CASSQDSSVAYEQYF
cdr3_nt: TGCGCCAGCAGCCAAGATTCCAGTGTAGCCTACGAGCAGTACTTC

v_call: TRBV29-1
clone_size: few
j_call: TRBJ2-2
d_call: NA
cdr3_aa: CSGIAVNTGELFF
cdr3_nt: TGCAGCGGGATAGCGGTCAACACCGGGGAGCTGTTTTTT

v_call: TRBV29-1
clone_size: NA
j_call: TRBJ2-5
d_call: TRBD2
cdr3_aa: CSVLAGDETQYF
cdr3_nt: TGCAGCGTTCTAGCGGGAGATGAGACCCAGTACTTC

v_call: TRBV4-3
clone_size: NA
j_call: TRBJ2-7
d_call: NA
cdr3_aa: CASSQDRRLLPHEQYF
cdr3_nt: TGCGCCAGCAGCCAAGACAGACGTCTATTGCCCCACGAGCAGTACTTC

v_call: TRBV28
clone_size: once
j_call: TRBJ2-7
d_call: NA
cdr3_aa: CASSWGFSYEQYF
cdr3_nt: TGTGCCAGCAGTTGGGGATTCTCCTACGAGCAGTACTTC

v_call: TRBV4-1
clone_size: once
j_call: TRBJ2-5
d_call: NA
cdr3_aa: CASSQGARPLHQETQYF
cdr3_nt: TGCGCCAGCAGCCAAGGTGCCCGACCGCTCCATCAAGAGACCCAGTACTTC

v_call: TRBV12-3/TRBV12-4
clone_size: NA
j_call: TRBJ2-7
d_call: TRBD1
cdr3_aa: CASSLAGTGEPHEQYF
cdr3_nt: TGTGCCAGCAGTTTAGCCGGGACAGGGGAACCTCACGAGCAGTACTTC

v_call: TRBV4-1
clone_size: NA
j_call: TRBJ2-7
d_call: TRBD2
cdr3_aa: CASSHTTSGTTEQYF
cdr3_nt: TGCGCCAGCAGCCACACTACTAGCGGGACAACCGAGCAGTACTTC

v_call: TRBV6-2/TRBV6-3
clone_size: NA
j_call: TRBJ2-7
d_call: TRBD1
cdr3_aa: CASRPRDRGSYERYF
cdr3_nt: TGTGCCAGCAGACCCCGGGACAGGGGGTCCTACGAGCGGTACTTC

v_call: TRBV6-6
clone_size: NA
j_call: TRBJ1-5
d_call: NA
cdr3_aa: CASSYVSGRGNQPQHF
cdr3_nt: TGTGCCAGCAGTTACGTCTCAGGGAGGGGCAATCAGCCCCAGCATTTT

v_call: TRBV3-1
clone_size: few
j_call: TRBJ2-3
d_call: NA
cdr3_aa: CASSQDSSITDTQYF
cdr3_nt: TGTGCCAGCAGCCAAGACTCCAGTATCACAGATACGCAGTATTTT

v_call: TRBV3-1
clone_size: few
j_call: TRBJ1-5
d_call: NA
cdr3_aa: CASSQDSRDLQPQHF
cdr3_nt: TGTGCCAGCAGCCAAGATTCCAGGGACCTACAGCCCCAGCATTTT

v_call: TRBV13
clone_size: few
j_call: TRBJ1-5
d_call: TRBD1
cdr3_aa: CASSFGQGNQPQHF
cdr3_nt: TGTGCCAGCAGCTTCGGACAGGGCAATCAGCCCCAGCATTTT

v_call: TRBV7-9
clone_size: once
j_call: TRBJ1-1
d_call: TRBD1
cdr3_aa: CASSSATGVPEAFF
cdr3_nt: TGTGCCAGCAGCTCCGCGACAGGGGTTCCTGAAGCTTTCTTT

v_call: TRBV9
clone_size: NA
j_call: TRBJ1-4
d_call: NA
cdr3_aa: CASSVANEKLFF
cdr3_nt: TGTGCCAGCAGCGTTGCAAATGAAAAACTGTTTTTT

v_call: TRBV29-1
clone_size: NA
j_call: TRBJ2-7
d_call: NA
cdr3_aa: CSVAYGHSYEQYF
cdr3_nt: TGCAGCGTTGCGTACGGACACTCCTACGAGCAGTACTTC

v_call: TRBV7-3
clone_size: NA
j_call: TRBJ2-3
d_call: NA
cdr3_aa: CASSYKGGSDTQYF
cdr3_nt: TGTGCCAGCAGCTACAAAGGGGGTTCAGATACGCAGTATTTT

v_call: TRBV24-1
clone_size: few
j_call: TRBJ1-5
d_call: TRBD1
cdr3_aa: CATSDPGQGNQPQHF
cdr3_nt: TGTGCCACCAGTGACCCCGGACAGGGAAATCAGCCCCAGCATTTT

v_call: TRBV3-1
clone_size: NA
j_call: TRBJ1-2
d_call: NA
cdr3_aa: CATHTGPGGYTF
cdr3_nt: TGTGCCACCCACACCGGACCTGGTGGCTACACCTTC

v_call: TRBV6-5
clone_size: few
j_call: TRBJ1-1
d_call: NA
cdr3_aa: CASSSGRVTTEAFF
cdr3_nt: TGTGCCAGCAGTTCAGGCAGGGTGACCACTGAAGCTTTCTTT

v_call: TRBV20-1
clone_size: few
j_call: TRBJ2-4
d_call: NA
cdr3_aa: CSARGEVGRNIQYF
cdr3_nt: TGCAGTGCTAGGGGTGAGGTTGGCAGAAACATTCAGTACTTC

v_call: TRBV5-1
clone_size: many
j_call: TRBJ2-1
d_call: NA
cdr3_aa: CASSLRSIGASNNEQFF
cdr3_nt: TGCGCCAGCAGCTTGAGATCGATAGGAGCAAGTAACAATGAGCAGTTCTTC

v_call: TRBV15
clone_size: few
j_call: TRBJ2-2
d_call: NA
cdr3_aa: CATSARAANTGELFF
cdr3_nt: TGTGCCACCAGCGCCCGGGCGGCGAACACCGGGGAGCTGTTTTTT

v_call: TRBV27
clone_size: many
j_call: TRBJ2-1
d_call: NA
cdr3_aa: CASSPGPYNEQFF
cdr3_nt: TGTGCCAGCAGCCCGGGACCGTACAATGAGCAGTTCTTC

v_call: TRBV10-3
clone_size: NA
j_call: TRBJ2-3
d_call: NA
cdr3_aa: CAISEEGTQYF
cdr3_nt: TGTGCCATCAGTGAAGAAGGCACGCAGTATTTT

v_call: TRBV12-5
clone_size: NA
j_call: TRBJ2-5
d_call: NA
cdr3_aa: CASGYPRGLYF
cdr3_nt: TGTGCTAGTGGTTACCCCAGGGGACTGTACTTC

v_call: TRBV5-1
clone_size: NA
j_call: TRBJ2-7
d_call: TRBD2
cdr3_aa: CASSLGATSASSYEQYF
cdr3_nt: TGCGCCAGCAGCTTGGGGGCGACTAGCGCTAGCTCCTACGAGCAGTACTTC

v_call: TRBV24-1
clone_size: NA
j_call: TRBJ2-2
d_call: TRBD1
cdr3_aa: CATSDTSGGVYPGELFF
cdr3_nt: TGTGCCACCAGTGACACCTCAGGGGGCGTTTACCCCGGGGAGCTGTTTTTT

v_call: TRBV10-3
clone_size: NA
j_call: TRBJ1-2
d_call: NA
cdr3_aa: CAIRPSGEGGYTF
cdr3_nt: TGTGCCATCAGGCCGTCCGGGGAGGGAGGCTACACCTTC

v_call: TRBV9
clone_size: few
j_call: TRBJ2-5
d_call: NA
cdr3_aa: CASSPSTEEPYF
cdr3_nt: TGTGCCAGCAGCCCCAGTACTGAGGAGCCGTACTTC

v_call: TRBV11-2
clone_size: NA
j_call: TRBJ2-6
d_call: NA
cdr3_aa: CASSPSGFGDKVNSGANVLTF
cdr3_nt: TGTGCCAGCTCCCCATCGGGTTTCGGGGACAAGGTTAACTCTGGGGCCAACGTCCTGACTTTC

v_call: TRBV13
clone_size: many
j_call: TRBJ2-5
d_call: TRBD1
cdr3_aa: CASSPRDSPVETQYF
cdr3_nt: TGTGCCAGCAGCCCCCGGGACAGCCCTGTGGAGACCCAGTACTTC

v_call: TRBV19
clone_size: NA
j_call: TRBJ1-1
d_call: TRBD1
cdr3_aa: CASSWDRDTEAFF
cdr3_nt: TGTGCCAGTAGTTGGGACAGGGACACTGAAGCTTTCTTT

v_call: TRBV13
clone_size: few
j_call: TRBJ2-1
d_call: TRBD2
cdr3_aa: CASQLGAISSGTNEQFF
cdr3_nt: TGTGCCAGCCAGCTAGGGGCAATTTCTAGCGGGACCAATGAGCAGTTCTTC

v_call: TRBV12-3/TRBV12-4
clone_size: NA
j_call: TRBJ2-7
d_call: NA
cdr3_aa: CASSLATVGEQYF
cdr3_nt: TGTGCCAGCAGTTTAGCGACGGTTGGTGAGCAGTACTTC

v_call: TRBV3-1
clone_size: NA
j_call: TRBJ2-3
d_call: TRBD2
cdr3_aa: CASSQYIAGDFADTQYF
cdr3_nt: TGTGCCAGCAGCCAATATATAGCGGGAGATTTCGCAGATACGCAGTATTTT

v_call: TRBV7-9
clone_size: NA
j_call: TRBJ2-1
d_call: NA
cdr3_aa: CASSRPLLGNEQFF
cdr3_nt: TGTGCCAGCAGCCGCCCCTTACTAGGTAATGAGCAGTTCTTC

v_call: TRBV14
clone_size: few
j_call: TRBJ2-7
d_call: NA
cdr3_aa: CASSLPARVEQYF
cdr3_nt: TGTGCCAGCAGCCTCCCCGCTAGGGTTGAGCAGTACTTC